The clone carrying this T cell receptor beta chain was seen only once. Under the authors' procedure: By means of reference gene primer amplification, nucleated cell counts were estimated. Libraries were prepared by immunoSEQ multiplex PCR; TCRdb keeps only in-frame clonotypes and omits some of them. V and J calls and clone size follow that table, whereas D and trimming were derived from the DNA. The table includes approximately 210,000 clones, roughly 82% detected once. This sample is part of a study of blood T cell repertoires in COVID-19. Study context: Samples of COVID-19 (acute and convalescent) were obtained from the United States, Italy and Spain. PBMCs, B-cell-depleted T cells, or T cells provided the cDNA or gDNA that made up the material.

CDR1 and CDR2 from the germline V gene are SGHTA and FQGNSA. The CDR3 totals 16 residues. Deletions cut 3 bases from V and 8 bases from J, with 22 bases between. Material for sequencing was peripheral blood. This receptor was taken from a woman aged 40 to 55 with acute or convalescent COVID-19. The genes are TRBV7-2 and TRBJ1-1; tentative D call: TRBD1 (6 bases). DNA for the CDR3: TGTGCCAGCAGCTTCACACCGACGGGGGGGCGGGAGGAAGCTTTCTTT. Translated: CASSFTPTGGREEAFF.